The 8 T cell receptor beta chains below all came from one sample that was sequenced in a study of T cell repertoires in cytomegalovirus infection. TCRdb called the reads again in MiXCR, with one record for every CDR3 protein. The sample contains 600,000 to 800,000 distinct CDR3 sequences, approximately 25% of which appear only once. The sequenced sample consisted of CD8+ T cells from PBMCs. The receptors originated from a human donor in good health (CMV status not recorded). Some clones in this sample may be carry-over from other donors' samples.

The DNA of the CDR3 is TGTGCCAGCAGCTTCGTCTCTAGCACAGATACGCAGTATTTT. It codes for CASSFVSSTDTQYF. The chain carries TRBV5-6 and TRBJ2-3; no clear D. This CDR3 has 14 amino acids. Germline V gives CDR1 SGHDT, CDR2 YYEEEE. The ends were cut back, 2 bases at V and 0 bases at J, with 7 bases in the middle.

This clonotype has more than one count but fewer than ten. The chain links TRBV15 to TRBJ2-6; unclear D gene. The CDR3 is made up of 15 amino acids. In germline, CDR1 is LNHNV, CDR2 YYDKDF (reference sequence). Deletions cut 0 bases from V and 5 bases from J, with 8 bases between. The CDR3 sequence is CATSRDFSRANVLTF. The CDR3 nucleotides are TGTGCCACCAGCAGAGATTTCTCCCGGGCCAACGTCCTGACTTTC. Using reference TRBV15 and TRBJ2-6 for the parts outside the CDR3, the full variable domain is DAMVIQNPRYQVTQFGKPVTLSCSQTLNHNVMYWYQQKSSQAPKLLFHYYDKDFNNEADTPDNFQSRRPNTSFCFLDIRSPGLGDTAMYLCATSRDFSRANVLTFGAGSRLTVL.

This clonotype appeared many times. The gene calls are TRBV7-2 and TRBJ2-7; tentative D call: TRBD1 (5 bases). Germline V gene lookup returns CDR1 SGHTA and CDR2 FQGNSA. The V and J ends lost 2 bases and 5 bases respectively, with 10 bases between them. The CDR3 has 13 amino acids. CDR3 sequence reads: CASSLISRDEQYF. The DNA for the CDR3 is TGTGCCAGCAGCTTAATCAGCAGGGACGAGCAGTACTTC.

This chain connects TRBV19 to TRBJ1-1, with D unclear. V shed 5 bases and J shed 4 bases, with 14 bases lying between them. CDR1 is LNHDA, CDR2 SQIVND, per germline (reference sequence). CDR3 size: 14 residues. For the CDR3, the DNA is TGTGCCAGTAGTGTTCGTCGTAGGGCCACTGAAGCTTTCTTT. Translated: CASSVRRRATEAFF.

The chain couples TRBV14 to TRBJ2-1; TRBD1 matches at 7 bases. The junction had 5 bases not matched to a gene; V was cut back by 5 bases and J by 1 base. The CDR3 length is 15 residues. The germline V gene has CDR1 SGHDN and CDR2 FVKESK. DNA of the CDR3: TGTGCCAGCAGCACCCGACAGGGATCCTACAATGAGCAGTTCTTC. This codes for CASSTRQGSYNEQFF.

With regard to this clonotype: This may come from a read error, since a much larger clone is one base off. The gene calls are TRBV28 and TRBJ1-1; TRBD1 is a possible D gene (6 bases). The CDR3 contains 18 residues. Germline assignment: CDR1 MDHEN and CDR2 SYDVKM. Deletions cut 4 bases from V and 1 base from J, with 22 bases between. CDR3 sequence: CASSSPYHRVDSNTEAFF. For the CDR3, the DNA is TGTGCCAGCAGTTCCCCCTACCACAGGGTGGATTCGAACACTGAAGCTTTCTTT.

This clonotype was seen ten or more times. The chain uses TRBV7-6 and TRBJ1-4; D is undetermined. CDR1 SGHVS and CDR2 FNYEAQ come from the germline V gene. The CDR3 is 14 amino acids. With 4 bases removed from V and 5 bases from J, the gap between germline ends came to 11 bases. CDR3 nucleotides: TGTGCCAGCAGCTCCCTGGGTTGGAATGAAAAACTGTTTTTT. Translated, it gives CASSSLGWNEKLFF.

The J gene is TRBJ2-2, the V gene TRBV6-1, with 9 bases identical to TRBD1. This CDR3 has 16 amino acids. V was clipped by 5 bases and J by 1 base; unmatched bases: 5. The germline V gene encodes CDR1 MNHNS and CDR2 SASEGT. The CDR3 bases are TGTGCCAGCAGTATCCCGGGACAGGGGAACACCGGGGAGCTGTTTTTT. It yields the protein CASSIPGQGNTGELFF.